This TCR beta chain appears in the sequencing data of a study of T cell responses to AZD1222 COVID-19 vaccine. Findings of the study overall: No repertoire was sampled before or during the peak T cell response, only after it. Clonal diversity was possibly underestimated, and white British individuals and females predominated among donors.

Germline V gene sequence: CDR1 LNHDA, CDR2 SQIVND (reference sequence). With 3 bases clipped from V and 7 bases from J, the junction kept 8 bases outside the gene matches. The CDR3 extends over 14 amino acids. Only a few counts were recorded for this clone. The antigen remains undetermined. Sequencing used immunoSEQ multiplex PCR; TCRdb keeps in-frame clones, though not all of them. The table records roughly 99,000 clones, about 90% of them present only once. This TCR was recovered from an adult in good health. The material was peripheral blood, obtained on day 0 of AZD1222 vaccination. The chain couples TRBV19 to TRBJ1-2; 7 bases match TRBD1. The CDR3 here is CASSMPTGRRGYTF. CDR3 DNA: TGTGCCAGTAGTATGCCGACAGGGCGTCGTGGCTACACCTTC.